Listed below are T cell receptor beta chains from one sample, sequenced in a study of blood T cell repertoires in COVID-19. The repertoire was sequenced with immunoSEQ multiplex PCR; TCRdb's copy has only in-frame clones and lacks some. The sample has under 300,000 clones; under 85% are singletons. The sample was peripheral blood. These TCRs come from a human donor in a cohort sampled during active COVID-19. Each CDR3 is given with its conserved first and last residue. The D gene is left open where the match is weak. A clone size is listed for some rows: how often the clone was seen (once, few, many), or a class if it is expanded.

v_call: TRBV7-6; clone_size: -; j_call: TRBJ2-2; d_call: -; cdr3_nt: TGTGCCAGCAGCTCGGGACAGAACACCGGGGAGCTGTTTTTT; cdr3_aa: CASSSGQNTGELFF
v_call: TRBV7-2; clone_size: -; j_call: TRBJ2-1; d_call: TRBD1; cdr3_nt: TGTGCCAGCAGCCCACGGACAGGGTACAATGAGCAGTTCTTC; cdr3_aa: CASSPRTGYNEQFF
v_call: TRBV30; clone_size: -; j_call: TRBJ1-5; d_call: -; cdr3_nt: TGTGCCTGGAGTAATAAATTTAATCAGCCCCAGCATTTT; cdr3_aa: CAWSNKFNQPQHF
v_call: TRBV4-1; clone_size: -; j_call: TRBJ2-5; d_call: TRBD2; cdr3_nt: TGCGCCAGCAGCCTCCTGGGACTAGAAAAGACCCAGTACTTC; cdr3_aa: CASSLLGLEKTQYF
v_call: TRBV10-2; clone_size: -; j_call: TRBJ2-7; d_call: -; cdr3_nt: TGCGCCAGCAGTGAACAGACAGCCCTCGGCGAGCAGTACTTC; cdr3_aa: CASSEQTALGEQYF
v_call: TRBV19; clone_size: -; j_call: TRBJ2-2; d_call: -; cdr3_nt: TGTGCCAGTAGTATATTTTCAGGGTTCAACACCGGGGAGCTGTTTTTT; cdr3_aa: CASSIFSGFNTGELFF
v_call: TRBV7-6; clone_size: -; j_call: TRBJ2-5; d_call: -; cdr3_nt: TGTGCCAGCAGCTTTTACGAGGAGACCCAGTACTTC; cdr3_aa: CASSFYEETQYF
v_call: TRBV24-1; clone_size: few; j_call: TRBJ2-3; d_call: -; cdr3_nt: TGTGCCACCAGCCCAGGGACAGATACGCAGTATTTT; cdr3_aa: CATSPGTDTQYF
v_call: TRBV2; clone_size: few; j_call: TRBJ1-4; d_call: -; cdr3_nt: TGTGCCAGCAGCCTGATCAGGGGAGCAGGGGAAAAACTGTTTTTT; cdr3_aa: CASSLIRGAGEKLFF
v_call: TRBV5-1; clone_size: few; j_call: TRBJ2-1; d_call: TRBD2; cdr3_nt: TGCGCCAGCAGCTTGGTGGGACTAGCGGGACACAATGAGCAGTTCTTC; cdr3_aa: CASSLVGLAGHNEQFF
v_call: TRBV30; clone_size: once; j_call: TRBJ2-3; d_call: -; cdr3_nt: TGTGCCTGGAGTGTAGCGATCGAGCGGAGATCAGATACGCAGTATTTT; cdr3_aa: CAWSVAIERRSDTQYF
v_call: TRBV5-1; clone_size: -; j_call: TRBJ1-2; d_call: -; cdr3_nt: TGCGCCAGCAGCTTAACAGGGCCGAACTATGGCTACACCTTC; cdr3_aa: CASSLTGPNYGYTF
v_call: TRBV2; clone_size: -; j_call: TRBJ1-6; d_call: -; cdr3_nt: TGTGCCAGCAGTGAAGTGGGGAGCTATAATTCACCCCTCCACTTT; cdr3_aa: CASSEVGSYNSPLHF
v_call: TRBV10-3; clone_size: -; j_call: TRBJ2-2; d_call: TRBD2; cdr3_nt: TGTGCCATCAGTGACCCCCGGGGACTAGCGGGGGACACCGGGGAGCTGTTTTTT; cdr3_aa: CAISDPRGLAGDTGELFF